These T cell receptor beta chains were read from a single sample in a study of blood T cell repertoires in COVID-19. TCRdb's table, derived via immunoSEQ multiplex PCR, lists solely in-frame clones and lacks some. This sample has fewer than 200,000 clones, with over 75% found just once. The specimen was PBMCs or T cells enriched from blood (not recorded which). Source of these receptors: a middle-aged woman with acute COVID-19. CDR3s include the opening cysteine and the closing phenylalanine or tryptophan. The D gene is left open where the match is weak.

TRBV6-5 | TRBD1 | CASSTGGQGTEAFF
TRBV6-5 | TRBD2 | CASSSPSREAQYF
TRBV2 | . | CASSAPGVSNQPQHF
TRBV5-1 | TRBD1 | CASRKIGGLKGTEAFF
TRBV3-1/TRBV3-2 | TRBD1 | CASSQGTGVRPLHF
TRBV9 | . | CASSVGTRTSTDTQYF
TRBV10-2 | . | CASKDLPSSGANVLTF
TRBV19 | . | CASRSGEIFNTEAFF
TRBV7-9 | TRBD1 | CARLGQGAILDYGYTF
TRBV5-1 | . | CASSLLGGDGNQPQHF
TRBV19 | TRBD1 | CASSDPLIQGPSYEQYF
TRBV5-1 | . | CASSLDSGKNTEAFF
TRBV7-9 | TRBD1 | CASSPDRENTEAFF
TRBV9 | . | CASSATVATNEKLFF
TRBV19 | . | CASSISGQTNNSPLHF
TRBV29-1 | TRBD1 | CSVSQGTGGYEQYF
TRBV5-1 | TRBD2 | CASSPTPSGGNTGELFF
TRBV6-5 | TRBD2 | CASSYLAGAMNEQFF
TRBV5-5 | TRBD2 | CASSYTSGRNEQFF
TRBV4-1 | TRBD2 | CASSPDSGGRARTQYF
TRBV11-2 | . | CASSLILGGGLSPDTQYF
TRBV9 | . | CASSVGQPANSPLHF
TRBV20-1 | . | CSARKESGQFF
TRBV10-3 | . | CAISAAENYGYTF
TRBV7-8 | TRBD1 | CASSSSMGQGNTEAFF
TRBV19 | . | CASSPETWYEQYF
TRBV5-4 | TRBD1 | CASSLPLPGQGNGYTF
TRBV11-2 | . | CASTRGPSGGYTF
TRBV27 | . | CASSLSSGVEVYTSRMDEQFF
TRBV4-1 | . | CASSQDGPGSNSPLHF
TRBV27 | . | CASTNIGDTYNEQFF
TRBV9 | . | CASSVAATTNEKLFF
TRBV4-1 | . | CASSQDLRGTEAFF
TRBV5-6 | TRBD2 | CASSLSRSAGGNEQFF
TRBV5-4 | . | CASSLGRGGETQYF
TRBV14 | TRBD2 | CASSQHPGLAADTQYF
TRBV27 | . | CASWAAGGSYGYTF
TRBV28 | . | CASTSGIRYGYTF
TRBV19 | . | CASRVDRSSNQPQHF
TRBV10-2 | TRBD1 | CASSDWDRGLHQPQHF
TRBV5-6 | TRBD2 | CASSSSSRGVRETQYF
TRBV6-5 | . | CASSTGTKSYTF
TRBV6-6 | . | CASSWEYSNQPQHF
TRBV27 | . | CASSLNLYNEQFF
TRBV3-1/TRBV3-2 | TRBD2 | CASSLRSGATDTQYF
TRBV13 | . | CASSRWGQSNEKLFF
TRBV2 | . | CASSDRTKRGELFF
TRBV28 | . | CASSNQGAYGYTF
TRBV5-4 | . | CASSQGGDNEKLFF
TRBV5-1 | . | CASSLAGSNNSPLHF
TRBV7-9 | TRBD2 | CASSSGLAGGEEQETQYF
TRBV24-1 | . | CATSDPLNEQFF
TRBV3-1/TRBV3-2 | . | CASSQDRRTTGNGYTF
TRBV2 | . | CASSSQMDKPPSGYTF
TRBV19 | . | CASSKDREGTGELFF